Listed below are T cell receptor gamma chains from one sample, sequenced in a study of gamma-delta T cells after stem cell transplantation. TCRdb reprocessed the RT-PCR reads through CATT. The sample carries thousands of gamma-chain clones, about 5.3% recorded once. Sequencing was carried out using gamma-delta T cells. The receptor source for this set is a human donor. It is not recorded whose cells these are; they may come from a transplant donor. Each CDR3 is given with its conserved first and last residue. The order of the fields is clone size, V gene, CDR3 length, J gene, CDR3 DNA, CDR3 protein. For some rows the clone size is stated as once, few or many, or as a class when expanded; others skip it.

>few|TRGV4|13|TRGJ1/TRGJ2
TGTGCCACCTGGGATGAAAATTATTATAAGAAACTCTTT
CATWDENYYKKLF
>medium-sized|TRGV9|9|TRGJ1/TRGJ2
TGTGCCTTGTGGGTTAAGAAACTCTTT
CALWVKKLF
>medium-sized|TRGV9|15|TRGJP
TGTGCCTCCTACTCCGGTGAGTTGGGCAAAAAAATCAAGGTATTT
CASYSGELGKKIKVF
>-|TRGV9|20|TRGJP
TGCGCCTTGTGGGAGGTCCCAGGGCCGCGACAAGAGTTGGGCAAAAAAATCAAGGTATTT
CALWEVPGPRQELGKKIKVF
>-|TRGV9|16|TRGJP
TGTGCCTTGTGGGAGGTAAAAGAGTTGGGCAAAAAAATCGAGGTATTT
CALWEVKELGKKIEVF
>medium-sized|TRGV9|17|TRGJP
TGTGCCTTGTGGGAGGTGCTTTCAGAGTTGGGCAAAAAAATCAAGGTATTT
CALWEVLSELGKKIKVF
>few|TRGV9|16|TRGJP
TGTGCCTTGTGGGAGGACAGAGAGTTGGGCAAAAAAATCAAGGTATTT
CALWEDRELGKKIKVF
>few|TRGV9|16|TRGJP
TGTGCCTTGTGGGAGGTGCTGGAAATGGGCAAAAAAATCAAGGTATTT
CALWEVLEMGKKIKVF
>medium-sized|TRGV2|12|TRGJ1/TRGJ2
TGTGCCACCTGGGACGGGTATTATAAGAAACTCTTT
CATWDGYYKKLF
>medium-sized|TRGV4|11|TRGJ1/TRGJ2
TGTGCCACCTCGGTATTTATGAGGAAACTCTTT
CATSVFMRKLF
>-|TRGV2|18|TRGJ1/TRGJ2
TGTGCCACCTGGGACGGGATCCTAACGAATTTTAATTATTATAAGAAACTCTTT
CATWDGILTNFNYYKKLF
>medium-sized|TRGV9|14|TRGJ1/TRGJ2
TGTGCCTTGTGGGAGGTGCTAGGTTATTATAAGAAACTCTTT
CALWEVLGYYKKLF
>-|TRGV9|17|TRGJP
TGTGCCTTGTGGGAGGTGAGGTTAGAGTTGGGCAAAAAAATCAAGGTATTT
CALWEVRLELGKKIKVF
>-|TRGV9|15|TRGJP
TGTGCCTTGTGGGTCAAAGAGTTGGGCAAAAAAATCAAGGTATTT
CALWVKELGKKIKVF
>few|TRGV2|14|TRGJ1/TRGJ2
TGTGCCACCTGGGACGGGCCGGGAAGGTATAAGAAACTCTTT
CATWDGPGRYKKLF
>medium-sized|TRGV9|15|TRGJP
TGTGCCTTGTGGGAGGTGGTGTTGGGCAAAAAAATCAAGGTATTT
CALWEVVLGKKIKVF